This TCR beta chain was captured in a study of blood T cell repertoires in COVID-19. Study context: Samples of COVID-19 (acute and convalescent) were obtained from the United States, Italy and Spain. T cells, B-cell-depleted T cells, or PBMCs provided the cDNA or gDNA that served as material.

Study processing details: Nucleated cell counts were estimated from reference gene primer amplification. Measured with immunoSEQ multiplex PCR; TCRdb has only the in-frame clones, and not every one. D and trimming come from the DNA, and the V and J calls and clone size come from that table. The data contain 110,000 to 150,000 clones, 81% of them singletons. This CDR3 contains 14 residues. V lost 4 bases, J lost 6 bases, and 16 bases lay in between. Germline V gene data show CDR1 as SGHTA and CDR2 as FQGNSA. The clonotype was recovered from a human donor in a cohort sampled during active COVID-19. The sample taken for sequencing was peripheral blood. V and J are TRBV7-2 and TRBJ2-7; weak D call: TRBD1 (6 bases). CDR3 sequence (DNA): TGTGCCAGCAGCTCAGGGGTTTCGAATGGCGAGCAGTACTTC. This translates into CASSSGVSNGEQYF.